Sequencing of this T cell receptor (beta chain) was carried out in a study of CD4 and CD8 cells across lung adenocarcinoma regions. This clonotype was detected ten times or more. Donors had localized lung adenocarcinoma, a non-small cell lung cancer. The germline V gene encodes CDR1 SGHTA and CDR2 FQGTGA. The V and J ends lost 5 bases and 6 bases respectively, with 15 bases between them. This CDR3 has 14 residues. One entry per CDR3 protein results from TCRdb running MiXCR on the PCR reads. The sample contains tens of thousands of distinct CDR3 sequences, roughly 50% of which appear only once. Sequencing used CD8+ T cells from the center of a lung tumor. The receptor was derived from a female donor with lung adenocarcinoma. The CD4 and CD8 labels of this study may be unreliable. V is TRBV7-3 and J is TRBJ2-3, with unresolved D. The chain's CDR3 is CASSHRPPPDTQYF. The CDR3 region has the DNA TGTGCCAGCAGCCATAGACCCCCTCCTGATACGCAGTATTTT.